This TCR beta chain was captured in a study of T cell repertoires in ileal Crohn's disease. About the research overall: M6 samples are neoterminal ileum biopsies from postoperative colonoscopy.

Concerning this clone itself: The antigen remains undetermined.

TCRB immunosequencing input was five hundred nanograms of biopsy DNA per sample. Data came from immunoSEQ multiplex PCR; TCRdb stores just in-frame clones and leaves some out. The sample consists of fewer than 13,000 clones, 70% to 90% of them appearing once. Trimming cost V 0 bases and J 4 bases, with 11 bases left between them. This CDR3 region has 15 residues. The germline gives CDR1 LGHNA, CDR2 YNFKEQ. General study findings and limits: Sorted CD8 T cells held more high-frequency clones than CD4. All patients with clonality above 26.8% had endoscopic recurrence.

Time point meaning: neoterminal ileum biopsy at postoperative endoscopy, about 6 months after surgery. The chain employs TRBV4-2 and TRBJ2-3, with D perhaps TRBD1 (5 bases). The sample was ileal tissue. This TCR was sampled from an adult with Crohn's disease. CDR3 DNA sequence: TGTGCCAGCAGCCAAGATAGGGGTAGCCCAGATACGCAGTATTTT. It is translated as CASSQDRGSPDTQYF.